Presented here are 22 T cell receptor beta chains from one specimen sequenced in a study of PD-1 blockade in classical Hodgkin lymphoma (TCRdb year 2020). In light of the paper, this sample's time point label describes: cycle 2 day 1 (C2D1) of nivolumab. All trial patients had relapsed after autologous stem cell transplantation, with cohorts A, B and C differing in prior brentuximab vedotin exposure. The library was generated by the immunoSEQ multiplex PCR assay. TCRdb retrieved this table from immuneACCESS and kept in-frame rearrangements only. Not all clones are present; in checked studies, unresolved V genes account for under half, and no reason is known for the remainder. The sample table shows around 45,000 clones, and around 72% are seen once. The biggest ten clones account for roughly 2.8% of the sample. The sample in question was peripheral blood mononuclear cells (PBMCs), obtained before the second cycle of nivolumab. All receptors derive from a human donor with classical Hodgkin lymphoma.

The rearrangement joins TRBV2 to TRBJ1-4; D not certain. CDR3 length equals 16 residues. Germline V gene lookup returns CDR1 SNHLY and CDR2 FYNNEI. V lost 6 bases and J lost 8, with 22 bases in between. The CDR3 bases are TGTGCCAGCAGCCCAAAAAGATGGAGTTTTCGGGAAAAACTGTTTTTT. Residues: CASSPKRWSFREKLFF.

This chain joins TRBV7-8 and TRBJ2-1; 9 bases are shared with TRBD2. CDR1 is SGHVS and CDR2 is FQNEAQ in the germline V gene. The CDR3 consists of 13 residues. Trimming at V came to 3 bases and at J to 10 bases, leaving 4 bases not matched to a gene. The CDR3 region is CASSLHLAGEQFF. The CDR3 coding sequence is TGTGCCAGCAGCTTGCACCTAGCGGGGGAGCAGTTCTTC.

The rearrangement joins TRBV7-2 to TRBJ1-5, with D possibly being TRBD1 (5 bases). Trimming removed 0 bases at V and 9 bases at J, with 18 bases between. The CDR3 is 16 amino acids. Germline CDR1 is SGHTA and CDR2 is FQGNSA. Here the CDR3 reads CASSLATDGKWRPQHF. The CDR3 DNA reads TGTGCCAGCAGCTTAGCGACAGATGGGAAGTGGAGGCCCCAGCATTTT.

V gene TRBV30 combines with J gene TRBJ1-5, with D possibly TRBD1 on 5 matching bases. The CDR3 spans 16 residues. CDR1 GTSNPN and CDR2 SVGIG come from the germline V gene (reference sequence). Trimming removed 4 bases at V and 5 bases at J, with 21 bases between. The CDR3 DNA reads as TGTGCCTGGACACCGGGGGTCCTAGGTGGCCATCAGCCCCAGCATTTT. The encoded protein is CAWTPGVLGGHQPQHF.

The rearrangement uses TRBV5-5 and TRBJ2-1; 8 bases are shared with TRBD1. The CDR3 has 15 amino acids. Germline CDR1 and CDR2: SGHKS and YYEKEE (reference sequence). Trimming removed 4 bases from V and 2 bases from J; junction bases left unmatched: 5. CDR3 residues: CASSATGDTYNEQFF. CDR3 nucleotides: TGTGCCAGCAGCGCGACAGGGGACACCTACAATGAGCAGTTCTTC.

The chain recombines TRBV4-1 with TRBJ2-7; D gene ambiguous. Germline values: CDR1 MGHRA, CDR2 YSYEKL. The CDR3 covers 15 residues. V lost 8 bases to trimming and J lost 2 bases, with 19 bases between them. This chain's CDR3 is CASRINEAGPYEQYF. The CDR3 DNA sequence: TGCGCCAGCCGGATAAACGAGGCTGGCCCCTACGAGCAGTACTTC.

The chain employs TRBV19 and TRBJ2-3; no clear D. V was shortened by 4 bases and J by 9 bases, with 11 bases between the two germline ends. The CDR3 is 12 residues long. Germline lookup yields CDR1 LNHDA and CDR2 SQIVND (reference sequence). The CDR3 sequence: CASSSAWGTQYF. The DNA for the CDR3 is TGTGCCAGTAGTAGCGCTTGGGGAACGCAGTATTTT. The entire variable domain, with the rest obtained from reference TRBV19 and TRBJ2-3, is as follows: DGGITQSPKYLFRKEGQNVTLSCEQNLNHDAMYWYRQDPGQGLRLIYYSQIVNDFQKGDIAEGYSVSREKKESFPLTVTSAQKNPTAFYLCASSSAWGTQYFGPGTRLTVL.

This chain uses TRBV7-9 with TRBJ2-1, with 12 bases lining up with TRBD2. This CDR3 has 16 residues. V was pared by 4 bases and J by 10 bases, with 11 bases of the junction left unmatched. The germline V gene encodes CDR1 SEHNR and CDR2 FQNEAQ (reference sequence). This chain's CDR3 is CASSSTLAGGPREQFF. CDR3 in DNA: TGTGCCAGCAGCTCAACCCTAGCGGGGGGGCCCCGGGAGCAGTTCTTC.

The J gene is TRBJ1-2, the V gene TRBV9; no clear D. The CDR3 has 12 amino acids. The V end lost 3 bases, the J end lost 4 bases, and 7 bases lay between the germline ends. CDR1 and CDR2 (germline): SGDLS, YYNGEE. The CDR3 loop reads CASSANSYGYTF. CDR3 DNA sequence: TGTGCCAGCAGCGCCAACAGCTATGGCTACACCTTC.

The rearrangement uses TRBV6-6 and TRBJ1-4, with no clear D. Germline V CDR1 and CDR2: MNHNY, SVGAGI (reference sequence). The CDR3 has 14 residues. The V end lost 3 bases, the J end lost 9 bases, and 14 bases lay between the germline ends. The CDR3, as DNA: TGTGCCAGCAGTTATTCCGACATCTTCCAAAAACTGTTTTTT. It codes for CASSYSDIFQKLFF.

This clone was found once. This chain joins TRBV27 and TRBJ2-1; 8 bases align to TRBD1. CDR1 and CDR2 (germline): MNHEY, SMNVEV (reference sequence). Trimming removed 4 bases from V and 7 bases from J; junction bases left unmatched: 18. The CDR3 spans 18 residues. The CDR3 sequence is CASSSVLRLGTGLNEQFF. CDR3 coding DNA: TGTGCCAGCAGTTCCGTACTTCGGCTGGGGACAGGTCTGAATGAGCAGTTCTTC.

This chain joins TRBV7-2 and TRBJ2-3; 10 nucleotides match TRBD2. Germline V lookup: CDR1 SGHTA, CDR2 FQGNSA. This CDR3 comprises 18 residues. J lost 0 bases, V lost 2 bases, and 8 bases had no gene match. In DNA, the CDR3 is TGTGCCAGCAGCTTACGTGTTACTAGCGGGATCAGCACAGATACGCAGTATTTT. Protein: CASSLRVTSGISTDTQYF.

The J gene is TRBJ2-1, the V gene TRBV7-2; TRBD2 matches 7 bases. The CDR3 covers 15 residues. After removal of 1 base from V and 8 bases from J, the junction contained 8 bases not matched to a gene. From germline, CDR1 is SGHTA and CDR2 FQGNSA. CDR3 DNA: TGTGCCAGCAGCTTAGGAGGGTGGGGGGGGGATGAGCAGTTCTTC. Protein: CASSLGGWGGDEQFF.

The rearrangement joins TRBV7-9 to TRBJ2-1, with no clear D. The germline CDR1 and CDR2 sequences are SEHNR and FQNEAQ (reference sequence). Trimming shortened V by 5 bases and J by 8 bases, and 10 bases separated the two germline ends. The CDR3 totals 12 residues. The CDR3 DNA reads TGTGCCAGCAGCCAGGCGGTTGATGAGCAGTTCTTC. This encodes CASSQAVDEQFF.

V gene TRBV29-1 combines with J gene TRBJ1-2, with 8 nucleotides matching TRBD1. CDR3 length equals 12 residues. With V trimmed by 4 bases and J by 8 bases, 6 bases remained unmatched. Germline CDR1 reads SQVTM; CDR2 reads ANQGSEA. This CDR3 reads CSVGGQDGGYTF. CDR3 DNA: TGCAGCGTTGGGGGACAGGACGGGGGCTACACCTTC.

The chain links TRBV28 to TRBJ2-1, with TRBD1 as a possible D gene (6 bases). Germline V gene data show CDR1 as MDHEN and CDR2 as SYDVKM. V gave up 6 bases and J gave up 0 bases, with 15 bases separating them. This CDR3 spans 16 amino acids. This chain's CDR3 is CASSLVWTASYNEQFF. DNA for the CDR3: TGTGCCAGCAGCCTCGTTTGGACAGCCTCCTACAATGAGCAGTTCTTC.

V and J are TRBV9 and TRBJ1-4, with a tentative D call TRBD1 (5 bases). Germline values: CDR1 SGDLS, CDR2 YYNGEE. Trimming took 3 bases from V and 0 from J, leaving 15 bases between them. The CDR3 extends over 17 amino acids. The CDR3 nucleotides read TGTGCCAGCAGCGATTCACGGACGGGACCAACTAATGAAAAACTGTTTTTT. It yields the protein CASSDSRTGPTNEKLFF.

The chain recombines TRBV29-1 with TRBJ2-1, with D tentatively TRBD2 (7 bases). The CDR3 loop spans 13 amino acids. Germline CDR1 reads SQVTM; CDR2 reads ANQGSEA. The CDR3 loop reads CRGGGGSGHEQFF. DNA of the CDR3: TGCCGCGGGGGAGGGGGGAGCGGTCATGAGCAGTTCTTC.

The CDR3 protein is CASSPGGLAVDTQYF. CDR3 bases: TGTGCCAGCAGCCCAGGGGGACTAGCGGTGGATACGCAGTATTTT. V and J are TRBV7-2 and TRBJ2-3; TRBD2 aligns across 11 bases. J was trimmed by 6 bases and V by 5 bases; bases with no gene match: 7. CDR1 and CDR2 from the germline V gene are SGHTA and FQGNSA. The CDR3 has 15 amino acids. The entire variable domain, with the rest obtained from reference TRBV7-2 and TRBJ2-3, is as follows: GAGVSQSPSNKVTEKGKDVELRCDPISGHTALYWYRQSLGQGLEFLIYFQGNSAPDKSGLPSDRFSAERTGGSVSTLTIQRTQQEDSAVYLCASSPGGLAVDTQYFGPGTRLTVL.

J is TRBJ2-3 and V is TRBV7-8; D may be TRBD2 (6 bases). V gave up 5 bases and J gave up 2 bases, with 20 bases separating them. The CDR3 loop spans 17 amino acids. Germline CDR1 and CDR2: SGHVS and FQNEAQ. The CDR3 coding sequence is TGTGCCAGCAGCCCTCCAAGAGGGAGGCCCCACACAGATACGCAGTATTTT. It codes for CASSPPRGRPHTDTQYF.

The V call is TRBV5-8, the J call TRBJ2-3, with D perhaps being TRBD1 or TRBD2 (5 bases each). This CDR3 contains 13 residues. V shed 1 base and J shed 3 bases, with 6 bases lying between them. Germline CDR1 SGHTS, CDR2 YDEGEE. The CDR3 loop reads CASSLWGTDTQYF. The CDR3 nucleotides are TGTGCCAGCAGCTTGTGGGGGACAGATACGCAGTATTTT.

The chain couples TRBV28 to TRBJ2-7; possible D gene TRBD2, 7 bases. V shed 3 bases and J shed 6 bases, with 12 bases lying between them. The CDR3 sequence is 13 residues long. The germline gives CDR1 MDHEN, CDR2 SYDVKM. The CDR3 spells CASSFEGEGEQYF. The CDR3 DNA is TGTGCCAGCAGTTTTGAGGGGGAGGGCGAGCAGTACTTC. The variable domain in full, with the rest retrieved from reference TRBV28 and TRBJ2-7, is DVKVTQSSRYLVKRTGEKVFLECVQDMDHENMFWYRQDPGLGLRLIYFSYDVKMKEKGDIPEGYSVSREKKERFSLILESASTNQTSMYLCASSFEGEGEQYFGPGTRLTVT.